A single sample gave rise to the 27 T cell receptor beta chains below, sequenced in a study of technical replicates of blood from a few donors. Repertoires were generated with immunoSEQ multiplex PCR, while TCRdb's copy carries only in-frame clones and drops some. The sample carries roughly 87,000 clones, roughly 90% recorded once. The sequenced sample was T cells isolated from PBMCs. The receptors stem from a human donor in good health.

CDR3 in amino acids: CASSLGLGWTGELFF. The CDR3 DNA sequence: TGTGCCAGCAGCTTAGGGCTAGGATGGACCGGGGAGCTGTTTTTT. The genes are TRBV11-3 and TRBJ2-2; D not resolved. Trimming pared 1 base from V and 5 bases from J, leaving 11 bases between. Germline-derived CDR1 and CDR2 are SGHNT and YENEEA. The CDR3 runs 15 residues.

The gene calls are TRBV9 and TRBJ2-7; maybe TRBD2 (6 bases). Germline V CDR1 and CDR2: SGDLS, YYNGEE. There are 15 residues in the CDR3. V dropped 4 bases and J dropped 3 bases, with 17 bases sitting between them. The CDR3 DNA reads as TGTGCCAGCAGCTCAATACATAGCGGAAACTACGAGCAGTACTTC. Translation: CASSSIHSGNYEQYF. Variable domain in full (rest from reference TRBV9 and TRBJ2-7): DSGVTQTPKHLITATGQRVTLRCSPRSGDLSVYWYQQSLDQGLQFLIQYYNGEERAKGNILERFSAQQFPDLHSELNLSSLELGDSALYFCASSSIHSGNYEQYFGPGTRLTVT.

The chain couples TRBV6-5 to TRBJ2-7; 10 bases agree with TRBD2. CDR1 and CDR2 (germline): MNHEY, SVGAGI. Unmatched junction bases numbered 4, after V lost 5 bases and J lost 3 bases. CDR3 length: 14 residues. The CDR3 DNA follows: TGTGCCAGCAGTCCTAGCGGGGGAGACTACGAGCAGTACTTC. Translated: CASSPSGGDYEQYF.

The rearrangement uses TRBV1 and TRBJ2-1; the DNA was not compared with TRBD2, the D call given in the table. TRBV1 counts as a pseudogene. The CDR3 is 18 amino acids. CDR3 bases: TGCACCAGCAGCTGTCGGACTAGCGGGAGGTCCTCCTACAATGAGCAGTTCTTC. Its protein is CTSSCRTSGRSSYNEQFF.

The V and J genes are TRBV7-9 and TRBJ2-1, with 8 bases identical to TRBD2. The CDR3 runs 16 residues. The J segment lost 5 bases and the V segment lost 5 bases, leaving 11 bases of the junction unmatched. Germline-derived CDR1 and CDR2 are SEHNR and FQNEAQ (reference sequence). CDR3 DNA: TGTGCCAGCAGCCCCCGCCTGCGGGGGGAGAACAATGAGCAGTTCTTC. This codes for CASSPRLRGENNEQFF.

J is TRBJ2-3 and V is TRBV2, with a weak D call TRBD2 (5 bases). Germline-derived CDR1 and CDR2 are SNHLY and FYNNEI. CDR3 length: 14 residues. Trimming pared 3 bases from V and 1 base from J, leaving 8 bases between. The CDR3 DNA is TGTGCCAGCAGTGATCTAGCTGGCACAGATACGCAGTATTTT. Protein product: CASSDLAGTDTQYF. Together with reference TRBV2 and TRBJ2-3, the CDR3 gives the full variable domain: EPEVTQTPSHQVTQMGQEVILRCVPISNHLYFYWYRQILGQKVEFLVSFYNNEISEKSEIFDDQFSVERPDGSNFTLKIRSTKLEDSAMYFCASSDLAGTDTQYFGPGTRLTVL.

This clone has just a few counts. The CDR3 reads CASLDGDYLNTEAFF. CDR3 sequence (DNA): TGTGCCAGCCTAGATGGGGACTACTTAAACACTGAAGCTTTCTTT. The gene calls are TRBV5-6 and TRBJ1-1; tentative D call: TRBD1 (5 bases). Per germline, CDR1 SGHDT and CDR2 YYEEEE. CDR3 length: 15 residues. Trimming removed 7 bases from V and 2 bases from J, with 18 bases in between.

As DNA, the CDR3 is TGTGCCAGCAGCGCCACCTCGTTAGCGAACACCATATATTTT. Translating gives CASSATSLANTIYF. The J gene is TRBJ1-3, the V gene TRBV9; no clear D gene. With 3 bases removed from V and 7 bases from J, the gap between germline ends came to 14 bases. Per the germline V gene, CDR1 is SGDLS and CDR2 is YYNGEE. The CDR3 loop spans 14 amino acids. The complete variable domain, with remaining parts taken from reference TRBV9 and TRBJ1-3, reads DSGVTQTPKHLITATGQRVTLRCSPRSGDLSVYWYQQSLDQGLQFLIQYYNGEERAKGNILERFSAQQFPDLHSELNLSSLELGDSALYFCASSATSLANTIYFGEGSWLTVV.

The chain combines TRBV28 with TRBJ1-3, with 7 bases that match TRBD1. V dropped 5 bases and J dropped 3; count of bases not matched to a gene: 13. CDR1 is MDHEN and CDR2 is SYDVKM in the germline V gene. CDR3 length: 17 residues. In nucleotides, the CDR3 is TGTGCCAGCAGTGCCCCGCGGAGGGGGCGGTATGGAAACACCATATATTTT. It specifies CASSAPRRGRYGNTIYF.

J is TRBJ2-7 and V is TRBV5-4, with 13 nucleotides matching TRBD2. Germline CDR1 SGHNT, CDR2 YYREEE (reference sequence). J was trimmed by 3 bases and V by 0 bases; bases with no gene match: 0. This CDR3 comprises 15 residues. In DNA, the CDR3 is TGTGCCAGCAGCTTGGGACTAGCGGGAGGCTACGAGCAGTACTTC. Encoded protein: CASSLGLAGGYEQYF.

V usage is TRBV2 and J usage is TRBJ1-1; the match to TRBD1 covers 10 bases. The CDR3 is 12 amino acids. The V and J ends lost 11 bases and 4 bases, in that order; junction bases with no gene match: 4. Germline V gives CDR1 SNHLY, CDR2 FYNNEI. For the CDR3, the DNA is TGTGCCTCTGGGACAGGGGTCACTGAAGCTTTCTTT. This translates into CASGTGVTEAFF. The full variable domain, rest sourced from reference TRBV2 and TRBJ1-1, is EPEVTQTPSHQVTQMGQEVILRCVPISNHLYFYWYRQILGQKVEFLVSFYNNEISEKSEIFDDQFSVERPDGSNFTLKIRSTKLEDSAMYFCASGTGVTEAFFGQGTRLTVV.

CDR3 protein: CASSQDQGTYGYTF. The CDR3 coding sequence is TGCGCCAGCAGCCAAGATCAGGGAACCTATGGCTACACCTTC. V usage is TRBV4-3 and J usage is TRBJ1-2, with a tentative D call TRBD1 (5 bases). Germline loops: CDR1 LGHNA, CDR2 YSLEER. The CDR3 covers 14 residues. Trimming removed 0 bases at V and 4 bases at J, with 9 bases between.

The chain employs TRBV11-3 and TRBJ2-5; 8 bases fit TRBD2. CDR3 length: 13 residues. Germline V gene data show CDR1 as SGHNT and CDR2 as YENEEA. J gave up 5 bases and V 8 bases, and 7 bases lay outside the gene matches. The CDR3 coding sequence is TGTGCCAGCGAGAGGACTAGCTGGGAGACCCAGTACTTC. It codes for CASERTSWETQYF.

The CDR3 DNA reads as TGCGCCAGCAGCCAGGGCGTCGGTGGCTACACCTTC. Amino acids: CASSQGVGGYTF. This chain links TRBV4-3 with TRBJ1-2; D call uncertain. The CDR3 consists of 12 residues. Germline CDR1 is LGHNA and CDR2 is YSLEER. Trimming took 3 bases from V and 7 from J, leaving 9 bases between them.

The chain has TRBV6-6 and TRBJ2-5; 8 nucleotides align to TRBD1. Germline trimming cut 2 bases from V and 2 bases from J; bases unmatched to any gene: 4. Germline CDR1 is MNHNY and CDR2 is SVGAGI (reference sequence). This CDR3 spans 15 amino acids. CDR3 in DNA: TGTGCCAGCAGTTACACCAGGGGGCTACAAGAGACCCAGTACTTC. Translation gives CASSYTRGLQETQYF.

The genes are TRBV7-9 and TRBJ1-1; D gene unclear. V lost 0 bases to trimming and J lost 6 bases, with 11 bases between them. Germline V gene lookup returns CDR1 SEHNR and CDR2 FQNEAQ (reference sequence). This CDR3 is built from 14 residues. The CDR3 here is CASSLAWRSAEAFF. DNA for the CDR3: TGTGCCAGCAGCTTAGCGTGGAGGTCCGCTGAAGCTTTCTTT.

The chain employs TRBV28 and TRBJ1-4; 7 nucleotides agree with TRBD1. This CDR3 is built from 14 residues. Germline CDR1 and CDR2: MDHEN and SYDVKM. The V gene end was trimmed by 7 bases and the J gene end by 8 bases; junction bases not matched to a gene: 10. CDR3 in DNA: TGTGCCAGCACTCAGGGGGGTATTGGGGAAAAACTGTTTTTT. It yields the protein CASTQGGIGEKLFF. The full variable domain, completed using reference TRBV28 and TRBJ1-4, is DVKVTQSSRYLVKRTGEKVFLECVQDMDHENMFWYRQDPGLGLRLIYFSYDVKMKEKGDIPEGYSVSREKKERFSLILESASTNQTSMYLCASTQGGIGEKLFFGSGTQLSVL.

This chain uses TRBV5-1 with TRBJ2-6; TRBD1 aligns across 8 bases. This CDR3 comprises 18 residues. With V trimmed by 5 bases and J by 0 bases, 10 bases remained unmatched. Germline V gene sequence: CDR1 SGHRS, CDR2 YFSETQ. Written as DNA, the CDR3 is TGCGCCAGCAGGCTTTTCGGGACAGGTTCCTCTGGGGCCAACGTCCTGACTTTC. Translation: CASRLFGTGSSGANVLTF.

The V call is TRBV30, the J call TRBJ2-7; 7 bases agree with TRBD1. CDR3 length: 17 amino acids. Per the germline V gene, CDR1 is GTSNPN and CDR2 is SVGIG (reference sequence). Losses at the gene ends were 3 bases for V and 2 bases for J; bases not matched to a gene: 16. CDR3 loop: CAWSPLGTETYPYEQYF. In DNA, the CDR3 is TGTGCCTGGAGCCCCCTAGGGACAGAAACCTACCCCTACGAGCAGTACTTC. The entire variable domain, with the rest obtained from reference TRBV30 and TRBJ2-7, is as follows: SQTIHQWPATLVQPVGSPLSLECTVEGTSNPNLYWYRQAAGRGLQLLFYSVGIGQISSEVPQNLSASRPQDRQFILSSKKLLLSDSGFYLCAWSPLGTETYPYEQYFGPGTRLTVT.

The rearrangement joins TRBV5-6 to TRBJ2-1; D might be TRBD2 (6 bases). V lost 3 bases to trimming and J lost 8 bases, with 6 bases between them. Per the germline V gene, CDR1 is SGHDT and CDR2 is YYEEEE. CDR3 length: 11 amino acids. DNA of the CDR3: TGTGCCAGCAGCTGGGACTATGAGCAGTTCTTC. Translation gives CASSWDYEQFF.

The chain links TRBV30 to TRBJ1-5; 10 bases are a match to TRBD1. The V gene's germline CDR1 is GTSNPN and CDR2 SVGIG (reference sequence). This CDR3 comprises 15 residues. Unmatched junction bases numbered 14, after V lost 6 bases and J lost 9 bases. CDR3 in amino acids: CACNNGTGVLWPQHF. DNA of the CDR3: TGTGCCTGTAACAACGGGACAGGGGTACTATGGCCCCAGCATTTT.

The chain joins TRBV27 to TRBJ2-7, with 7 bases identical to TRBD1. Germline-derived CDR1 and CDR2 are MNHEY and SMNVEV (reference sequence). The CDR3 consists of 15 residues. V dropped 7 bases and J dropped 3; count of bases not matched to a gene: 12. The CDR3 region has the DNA TGTGCCAGCAAATTCAGAGGGGGCTCACACTACGAGCAGTACTTC. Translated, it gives CASKFRGGSHYEQYF.

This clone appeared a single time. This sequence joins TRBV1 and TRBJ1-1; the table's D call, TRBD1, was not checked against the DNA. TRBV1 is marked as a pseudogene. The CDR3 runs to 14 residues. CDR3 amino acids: CTSSHRTGNTEAFF. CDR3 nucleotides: TGCACCAGCAGCCATAGGACAGGGAACACTGAAGCTTTCTTT.

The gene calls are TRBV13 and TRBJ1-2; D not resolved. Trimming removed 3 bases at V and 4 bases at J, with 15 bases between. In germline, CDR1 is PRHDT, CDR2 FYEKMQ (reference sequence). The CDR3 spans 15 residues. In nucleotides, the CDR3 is TGTGCCAGCAGCTTCCCCGGAGGGCAGGTCTATGGCTACACCTTC. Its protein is CASSFPGGQVYGYTF.

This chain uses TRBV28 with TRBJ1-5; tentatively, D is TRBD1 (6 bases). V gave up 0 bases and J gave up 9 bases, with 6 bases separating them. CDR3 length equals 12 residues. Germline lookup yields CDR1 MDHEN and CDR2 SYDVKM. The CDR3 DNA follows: TGTGCCAGCAGTTTATGGGACAGGCCCCAGCATTTT. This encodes CASSLWDRPQHF.

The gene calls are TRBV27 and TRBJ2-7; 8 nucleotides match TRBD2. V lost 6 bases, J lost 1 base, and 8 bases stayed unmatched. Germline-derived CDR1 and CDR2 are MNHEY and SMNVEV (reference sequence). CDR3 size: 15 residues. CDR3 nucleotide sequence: TGTGCCAGCAGCCTTACTAGCGGCCGGTCCTACGAGCAGTACTTC. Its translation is CASSLTSGRSYEQYF.

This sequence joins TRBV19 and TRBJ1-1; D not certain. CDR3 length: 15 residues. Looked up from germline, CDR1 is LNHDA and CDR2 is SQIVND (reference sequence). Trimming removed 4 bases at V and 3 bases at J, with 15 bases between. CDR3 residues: CASSTWSGVDTEAFF. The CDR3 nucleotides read TGTGCCAGTAGTACTTGGAGCGGGGTGGACACTGAAGCTTTCTTT.